Sequencing of this TCR beta chain was carried out in a study of blood T cell repertoires in COVID-19. The overall study: Donors in the United States, Italy and Spain gave samples during acute or convalescent COVID-19. PBMCs, B-cell-depleted T cells, or T cells provided the cDNA or gDNA that made up the material.

The CDR3 sequence is 18 residues long. Losses at the gene ends were 3 bases for V and 2 bases for J; bases not matched to a gene: 10. Germline assignment: CDR1 MDHEN and CDR2 SYDVKM. Original analysis: Using reference gene primer amplification, nucleated cell counts were estimated. Clones were sequenced by immunoSEQ multiplex PCR, and TCRdb holds only the in-frame ones, with some missing. That table gives V, J and clone size, and the DNA gave D and trimming. There are 70,000 or so clones in the sample; 88% occur only once, and about 1.4% lies in the top ten. The chain employs TRBV28 and TRBJ2-5; 12 nucleotides line up with TRBD2. The sample consisted of peripheral blood. The source is a human donor in a cohort sampled during active COVID-19. DNA for the CDR3: TGTGCCAGCAGTTTCTCTTGGACTAGCGGGGATAGGCAAGAGACCCAGTACTTC. It yields the protein CASSFSWTSGDRQETQYF.